One TCR beta chain is described in this entry. This entry is derived from a study of control samples from healthy donors and cancer patients. Sequencing was performed with immunoSEQ multiplex PCR; in TCRdb, only in-frame clones are kept and a portion is missing. The repertoire holds 55,000 to 85,000 clones, with around nine tenths as singletons. This CDR3 comprises 14 residues. Trimming stripped 2 bases from V and 2 bases from J, with 7 bases between. Germline CDR1 MNHEY, CDR2 SVGAGI. The source of this sequence is a man in his fifties or sixties with lung cancer. The chain joins TRBV6-5 to TRBJ1-5; tentatively, D is TRBD1 (5 bases). Sequencing input: PBMCs. CDR3 sequence: CASSYARGNQPQHF. In DNA form, the CDR3 reads TGTGCCAGCAGTTACGCCAGGGGCAATCAGCCCCAGCATTTT.